These 9 T cell receptor beta chains were all obtained from the same sample, sequenced in a study of PD-1 blockade in mismatch repair-deficient tumors. The assay was immunoSEQ multiplex PCR, and TCRdb's table has in-frame clones only and misses some. The sample has over 60,000 clones, roughly 88% seen once. Sample: peripheral blood, taken 52 weeks after starting pembrolizumab. The receptors stem from an adult with mismatch repair-deficient cancer.

V usage is TRBV19 and J usage is TRBJ2-2; D not certain. The CDR3 is made up of 14 amino acids. V shed 3 bases and J shed 2 bases, with 7 bases lying between them. From germline, CDR1 is LNHDA and CDR2 SQIVND (reference sequence). The DNA of the CDR3 is TGTGCCAGTAGTATGACTCCCAACACCGGGGAGCTGTTTTTT. It yields the protein CASSMTPNTGELFF.

J is TRBJ2-2 and V is TRBV5-1, with 8 bases that match TRBD2. V was clipped by 3 bases and J by 2 bases; unmatched bases: 9. There are 17 residues in the CDR3. CDR1 and CDR2 from the germline V gene are SGHRS and YFSETQ. The CDR3 reads CASSSPPGLGNTGELFF. The CDR3 DNA follows: TGCGCCAGCAGCTCACCTCCGGGACTAGGAAACACCGGGGAGCTGTTTTTT. Full variable domain (rest looked up from reference TRBV5-1 and TRBJ2-2): KAGVTQTPRYLIKTRGQQVTLSCSPISGHRSVSWYQQTPGQGLQFLFEYFSETQRNKGNFPGRFSGRQFSNSRSEMNVSTLELGDSALYLCASSSPPGLGNTGELFFGEGSRLTVL.

The chain uses TRBV30 and TRBJ2-1, with a tentative D call TRBD2 (6 bases). CDR3 length: 15 residues. Trimming took 0 bases from V and 6 from J, leaving 15 bases between them. Germline CDR1 GTSNPN, CDR2 SVGIG (reference sequence). In DNA form, the CDR3 reads TGTGCCTGGAGTGTAACCCGACTAGACGGCAATGAGCAGTTCTTC. This translates into CAWSVTRLDGNEQFF.

This clone was detected only a few times. The chain combines TRBV5-5 with TRBJ2-7, with D tentatively TRBD1 (6 bases). The CDR3 has 14 residues. CDR1 is SGHKS and CDR2 is YYEKEE in the germline V gene (reference sequence). V was pared by 6 bases and J by 2 bases, with 15 bases between. The CDR3 DNA sequence: TGTGCCAGCACCGAAGAGGGGGTAACCTACGAGCAGTACTTC. Translating gives CASTEEGVTYEQYF.

The sample holds a few counts of this clone. V gene TRBV19 combines with J gene TRBJ1-5; 8 bases agree with TRBD1. The germline V gene has CDR1 LNHDA and CDR2 SQIVND (reference sequence). With 3 bases clipped from V and 9 bases from J, the junction kept 10 bases outside the gene matches. CDR3 length equals 15 residues. The CDR3 is CASSIQGALLTPQHF. The CDR3 region has the DNA TGTGCCAGTAGTATTCAGGGGGCCCTATTGACGCCCCAGCATTTT. Supplemented by reference TRBV19 and TRBJ1-5, the full variable domain reads DGGITQSPKYLFRKEGQNVTLSCEQNLNHDAMYWYRQDPGQGLRLIYYSQIVNDFQKGDIAEGYSVSREKKESFPLTVTSAQKNPTAFYLCASSIQGALLTPQHFGDGTRLSIL.

The gene calls are TRBV2 and TRBJ2-5; maybe TRBD2 (5 bases). Between the trimmed V and J ends, which lost 6 bases and 5 bases, there was a span of 19 bases. This CDR3 has 15 amino acids. The V gene's germline CDR1 is SNHLY and CDR2 FYNNEI. CDR3 amino acids: CASSYRPNRGETQYF. The CDR3 DNA reads as TGTGCCAGCAGCTATCGGCCCAACCGAGGGGAGACCCAGTACTTC.

This rearrangement joins TRBV25-1 to TRBJ2-1; unclear D gene. Germline V gene lookup returns CDR1 MGHDK and CDR2 SYGVNS. The CDR3 length is 14 residues. With 0 bases removed from V and 7 bases from J, the gap between germline ends came to 10 bases. The CDR3 sequence: CASSEYAQSNEQFF. Written as DNA, the CDR3 is TGTGCCAGCAGTGAATACGCACAGAGTAATGAGCAGTTCTTC. Filled out from reference TRBV25-1 and TRBJ2-1, the complete variable domain reads EADIYQTPRYLVIGTGKKITLECSQTMGHDKMYWYQQDPGMELHLIHYSYGVNSTEKGDLSSESTVSRIRTEHFPLTLESARPSHTSQYLCASSEYAQSNEQFFGPGTRLTVL.

The chain has TRBV19 and TRBJ2-5; D may be TRBD1 (5 bases). The V and J ends lost 7 bases and 2 bases respectively, with 14 bases between them. The V gene's germline CDR1 is LNHDA and CDR2 SQIVND (reference sequence). The CDR3 covers 14 residues. In nucleotides, the CDR3 is TGTGCCAGTACCCAGGGCAGGGCTCAAGAGACCCAGTACTTC. Protein: CASTQGRAQETQYF.

V and J are TRBV7-6 and TRBJ2-1, with TRBD2 matching over 8 bases. The J segment lost 4 bases and the V segment lost 1 base, leaving 3 bases of the junction unmatched. Germline CDR1 reads SGHVS; CDR2 reads FNYEAQ. The CDR3 is 15 amino acids. CDR3 bases: TGTGCCAGCAGCTTAGAGCGGGAGACTTACAATGAGCAGTTCTTC. Its protein is CASSLERETYNEQFF.